This section outlines one T cell receptor beta chain sequence together with its context. V lost 6 bases and J 4 bases, leaving 15 bases between the germline ends. Germline loops: CDR1 LNHDA, CDR2 SQIVND (reference sequence). The CDR3 totals 14 residues. The data are from a study of follicular helper T cells after annual influenza vaccination. Some clones are missing from TCRdb's copy, which holds only in-frame ones; the method was immunoSEQ multiplex PCR. Of 10,000 or so clones in the sample, about 83% were seen once. Time point meaning: 2014-2015 season, 7 days after vaccination. The chain recombines TRBV19 with TRBJ1-1; maybe TRBD1 (6 bases). The clonotype originates from an adult who received the influenza vaccine. Specimen: CXCR5- memory CD4+ T cells sorted from blood, collected 7 days after influenza vaccination. CDR3 sequence reads: CASRLQGEGTEAFF. The CDR3 DNA is TGTGCCAGTAGATTACAGGGAGAGGGCACTGAAGCTTTCTTT.